Sequencing of this T cell receptor (beta chain) was carried out in a study of identical twins. For this clonotype: Antigen unknown.

Healthy Caucasians were all of the donors. The study's findings and limits: Modelling underestimated the level of out-of-frame TCR alpha sharing observed in monozygotic twins.

The length of the CDR3 is 17 residues. The V segment lost 2 bases and the J segment 8 bases; nucleotides outside the gene matches: 18. The germline V gene has CDR1 SQVTM and CDR2 ANQGSEA. Each CDR3 protein is one row after TCRdb ran MiXCR on the 5' RACE reads. The sample yields around 1.7 million distinct CDR3 sequences, around 29% seen once. The TCR comes from a newborn girl in good health. Specimen: cord blood. The chain carries TRBV29-1 and TRBJ2-1; 7 bases align to TRBD1. CDR3 sequence: CSVEWFIMSGGLDEQFF. DNA of the CDR3: TGCAGCGTTGAATGGTTTATAATGTCAGGGGGTTTGGATGAGCAGTTCTTC.